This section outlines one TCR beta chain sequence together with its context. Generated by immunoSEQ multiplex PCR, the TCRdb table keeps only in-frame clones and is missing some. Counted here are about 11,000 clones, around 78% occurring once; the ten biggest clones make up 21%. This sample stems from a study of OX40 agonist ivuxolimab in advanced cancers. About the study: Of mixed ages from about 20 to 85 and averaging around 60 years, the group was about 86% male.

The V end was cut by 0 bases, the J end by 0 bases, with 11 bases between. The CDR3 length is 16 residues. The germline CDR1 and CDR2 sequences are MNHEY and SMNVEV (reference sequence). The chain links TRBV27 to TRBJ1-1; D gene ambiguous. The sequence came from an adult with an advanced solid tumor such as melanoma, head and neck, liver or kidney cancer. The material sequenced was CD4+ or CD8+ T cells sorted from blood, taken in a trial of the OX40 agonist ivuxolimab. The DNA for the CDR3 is TGTGCCAGCAGTTTATCGGGGATTGGGGTGAACACTGAAGCTTTCTTT. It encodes CASSLSGIGVNTEAFF.